The 12 T cell receptor beta chains below all came from one sample that was sequenced in a study of monozygotic twins with inflammatory bowel disease. From the 5' RACE reads, TCRdb lists one entry per CDR3 protein and no DNA. Its listing shows about 210,000 distinct CDR3 sequences. The sample consisted of blood. The receptors were gathered from a human donor with ulcerative colitis or Crohn's disease, or a healthy co-twin of an affected twin (not recorded which).

V and J are TRBV5-1 and TRBJ2-1; lacking DNA, the TRBD2 call made by TCRdb goes unchecked. The CDR3 sequence is 15 residues long. Germline CDR1 is SGHRS and CDR2 is YFSETQ. The CDR3 loop reads CASSRLAGGQNEQFF.

The chain joins TRBV5-1 to TRBJ1-1. CDR1 is SGHRS and CDR2 is YFSETQ in the germline V gene. This CDR3 comprises 14 residues. CDR3 amino acids: CASSLRPWDTEAFF.

The rearrangement links TRBV30 to TRBJ1-2; the TCRdb D gene call, TRBD1, has no DNA to confirm it. CDR1 and CDR2 (germline): GTSNPN, SVGIG (reference sequence). This CDR3 has 13 residues. CDR3 region: CAWSVQGATANTF.

This chain joins TRBV11-2 and TRBJ2-3; TCRdb outputs TRBD1, but without DNA this stays unchecked. This CDR3 is 20 amino acids long. Germline-derived CDR1 and CDR2 are SGHAT and FQNNGV. The chain's CDR3 is CASSPIPGQGLAGFRDTQYF. Looking up the rest from reference TRBV11-2 and TRBJ2-3 gives the full variable domain: EAGVAQSPRYKIIEKRQSVAFWCNPISGHATLYWYQQILGQGPKLLIQFQNNGVVDDSQLPKDRFSAERLKGVDSTLKIQPAKLEDSAVYLCASSPIPGQGLAGFRDTQYFGPGTRLTVL.

The chain is built from TRBV20-1 and TRBJ2-7; TCRdb reports TRBD1, a call that lacks DNA to check it against. In germline, CDR1 is DFQATT, CDR2 SNEGSKA (reference sequence). The CDR3 length is 13 residues. CDR3 sequence reads: CSATGTGRYEQYF.

This chain links TRBV6-5 with TRBJ2-5; the D call of TRBD2 rests on TCRdb alone, since no DNA is present to check it. The germline V gene encodes CDR1 MNHEY and CDR2 SVGAGI. The length of the CDR3 is 16 residues. The CDR3 loop reads CASSSGLAGSSETQYF.

The gene calls are TRBV4-2 and TRBJ1-2; TCRdb calls TRBD1, which cannot be checked without DNA. CDR1 is LGHNA and CDR2 is YNFKEQ in the germline V gene. The CDR3 totals 15 residues. The CDR3: CASSQDRTGRNGYTF.

CDR3 loop: CASSRTGGDSPLHF. The chain links TRBV7-3 to TRBJ1-6; TCRdb outputs TRBD1, but without DNA this stays unchecked. CDR1 is SGHTA and CDR2 is FQGTGA in the germline V gene. The CDR3 length is 14 residues.

J is TRBJ1-1 and V is TRBV10-3. Germline assignment: CDR1 ENHRY and CDR2 SYGVKD. This CDR3 region has 11 residues. The CDR3 sequence is CAIRMNTEAFF.

The rearrangement uses TRBV30 and TRBJ1-2. Germline CDR1 reads GTSNPN; CDR2 reads SVGIG (reference sequence). There are 13 residues in the CDR3. This chain's CDR3 is CAWKNWTNYGYTF.

CDR3 amino acids: CSAFRGEYQPQHF. J is TRBJ1-5 and V is TRBV20-1; the TCRdb call, TRBD1, lacks DNA for checking. The V gene's germline CDR1 is DFQATT and CDR2 SNEGSKA (reference sequence). The CDR3 covers 13 residues.

V usage is TRBV18 and J usage is TRBJ2-1. Germline values: CDR1 KGHSH, CDR2 LQKENI. The CDR3 length is 11 residues. This CDR3 reads CASSPKNEQFF. The full variable domain, rest sourced from reference TRBV18 and TRBJ2-1, is NAGVMQNPRHLVRRRGQEARLRCSPMKGHSHVYWYRQLPEEGLKFMVYLQKENIIDESGMPKERFSAEFPKEGPSILRIQQVVRGDSAAYFCASSPKNEQFFGPGTRLTVL.